This TCR beta chain was sequenced for a study of tumor and adjacent non-tumor tissue in lung cancer. Study-wide context: There were around eleven adenocarcinoma, a couple of squamous cell carcinoma and 1 small cell lung cancer cases. Patients were aged about 30 to 80, 9 to 10 men and about 5 women, stage I to III. Study conclusions and caveats: Tumor TCR diversity, when higher, was linked to shorter survival. Compared with tumor, normal lung showed significantly lower TCR diversity.

This sample's RNA came from whole unsorted tissue. Three rounds of nested PCR, following a modified ARM-PCR protocol, produced the TCRbeta library. Using its own MiXCR run on the multiplex PCR reads, TCRdb lists one record per CDR3 protein. The sample carries 100,000 to 150,000 distinct CDR3 sequences, 66% recorded once. Trimming left V 2 bases short and J 2 bases short, with 10 bases between. The CDR3 covers 15 residues. This clonotype was observed at least ten times. Its antigen is still unknown. What was sequenced was lung tumor tissue. This TCR came from a man in his thirties or forties with non-small cell lung cancer. The chain carries TRBV12-3 or TRBV12-4 and TRBJ2-4; D is possibly TRBD1 (6 bases). The CDR3: CASSLSQGSKNIQYF. In DNA, the CDR3 is TGTGCCAGCAGTTTAAGTCAGGGGTCCAAAAACATTCAGTACTTC.